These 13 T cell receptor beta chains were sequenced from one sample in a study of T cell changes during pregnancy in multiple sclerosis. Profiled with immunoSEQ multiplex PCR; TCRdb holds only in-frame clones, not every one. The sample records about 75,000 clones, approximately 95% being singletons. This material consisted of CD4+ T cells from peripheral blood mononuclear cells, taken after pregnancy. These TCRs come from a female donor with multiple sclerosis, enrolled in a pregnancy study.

CDR3 DNA: TGTGCCAGCAGTCCTATATGGGGGAGACTAGCATCGACAGATACGCAGTATTTT. It is translated as CASSPIWGRLASTDTQYF. The V and J genes are TRBV27 and TRBJ2-3, with TRBD2 matching 7 bases. Per the germline V gene, CDR1 is MNHEY and CDR2 is SMNVEV (reference sequence). This CDR3 is built from 18 residues. V lost 5 bases to trimming and J lost 3 bases; unmatched junction nucleotides: 17.

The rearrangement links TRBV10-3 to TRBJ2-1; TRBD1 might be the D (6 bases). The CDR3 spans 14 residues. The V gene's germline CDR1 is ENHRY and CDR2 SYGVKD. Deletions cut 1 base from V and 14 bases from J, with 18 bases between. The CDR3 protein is CAISEYLPGHLEFF. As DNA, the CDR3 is TGTGCCATCAGTGAGTATTTGCCGGGACACCTTGAGTTCTTC.

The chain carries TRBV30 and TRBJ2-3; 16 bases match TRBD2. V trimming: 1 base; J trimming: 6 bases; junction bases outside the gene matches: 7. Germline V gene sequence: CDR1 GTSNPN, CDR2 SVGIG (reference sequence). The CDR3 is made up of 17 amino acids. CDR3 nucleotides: TGTGCCTGGAGTGCGGGACTAGCGGGAGGGTCCATGGATACGCAGTATTTT. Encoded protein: CAWSAGLAGGSMDTQYF.

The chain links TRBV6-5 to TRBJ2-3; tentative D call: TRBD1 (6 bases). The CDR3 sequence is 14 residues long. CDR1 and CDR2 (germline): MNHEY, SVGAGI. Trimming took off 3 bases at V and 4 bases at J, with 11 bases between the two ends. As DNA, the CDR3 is TGTGCCAGCAGTTATTCGGACAGTGCAGATACGCAGTATTTT. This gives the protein CASSYSDSADTQYF.

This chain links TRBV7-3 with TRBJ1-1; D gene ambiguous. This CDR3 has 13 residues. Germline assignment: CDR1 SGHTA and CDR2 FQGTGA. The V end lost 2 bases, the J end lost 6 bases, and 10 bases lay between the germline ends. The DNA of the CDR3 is TGTGCCAGCAGCTTATCCACCTCGGCTGAAGCTTTCTTT. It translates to CASSLSTSAEAFF. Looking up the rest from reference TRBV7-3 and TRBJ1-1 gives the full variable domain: GAGVSQTPSNKVTEKGKYVELRCDPISGHTALYWYRQSLGQGPEFLIYFQGTGAADDSGLPNDRFFAVRPEGSVSTLKIQRTERGDSAVYLCASSLSTSAEAFFGQGTRLTVV.

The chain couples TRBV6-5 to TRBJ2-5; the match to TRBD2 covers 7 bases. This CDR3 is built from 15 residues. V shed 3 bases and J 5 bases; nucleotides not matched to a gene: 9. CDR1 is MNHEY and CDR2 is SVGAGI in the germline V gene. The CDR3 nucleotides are TGTGCCAGCAGTTATTTGGGGGAGGGTGAGGAGACCCAGTACTTC. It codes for CASSYLGEGEETQYF.

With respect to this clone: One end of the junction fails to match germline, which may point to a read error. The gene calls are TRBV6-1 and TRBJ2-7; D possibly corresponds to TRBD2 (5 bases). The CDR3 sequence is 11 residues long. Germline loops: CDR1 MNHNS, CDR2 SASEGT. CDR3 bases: TGTGCCAGCAGTGTAAGGGATAGCGCTACCTTC. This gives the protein CASSVRDSATF.

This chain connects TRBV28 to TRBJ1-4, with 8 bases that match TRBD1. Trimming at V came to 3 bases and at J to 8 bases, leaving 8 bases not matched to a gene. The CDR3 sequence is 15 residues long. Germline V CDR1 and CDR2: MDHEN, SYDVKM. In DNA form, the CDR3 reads TGTGCCAGCAGTTTGGTTGAAGGACAGGGAGAAAAACTGTTTTTT. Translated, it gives CASSLVEGQGEKLFF.

This CDR3 is CASSRLKQYF. The CDR3 nucleotides are TGTGCCAGCAGCCGACTTAAGCAGTACTTC. The chain recombines TRBV28 with TRBJ2-7; D not certain. The length of the CDR3 is 10 residues. CDR1 and CDR2 (germline): MDHEN, SYDVKM. Trimming cost V 6 bases and J 8 bases, with 8 bases left between them.

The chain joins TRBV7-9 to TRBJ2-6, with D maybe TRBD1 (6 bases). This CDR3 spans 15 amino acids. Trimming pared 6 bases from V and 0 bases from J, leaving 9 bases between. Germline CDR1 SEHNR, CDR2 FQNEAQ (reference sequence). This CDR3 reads CASSYRVSGANVLTF. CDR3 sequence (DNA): TGTGCCAGCAGTTACAGGGTCTCTGGGGCCAACGTCCTGACTTTC.

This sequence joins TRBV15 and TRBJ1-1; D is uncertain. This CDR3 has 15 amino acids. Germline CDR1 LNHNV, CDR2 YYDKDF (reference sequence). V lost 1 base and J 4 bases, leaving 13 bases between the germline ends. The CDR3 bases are TGTGCCACCAGCAGAGTTGGCTTATCGGGCACTGAAGCTTTCTTT. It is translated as CATSRVGLSGTEAFF.

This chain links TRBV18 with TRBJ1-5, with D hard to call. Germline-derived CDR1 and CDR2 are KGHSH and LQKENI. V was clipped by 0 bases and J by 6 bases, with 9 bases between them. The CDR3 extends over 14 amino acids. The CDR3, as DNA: TGTGCCAGCTCACCACCGGGGAGTCGTCAGCCCCAGCATTTT. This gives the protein CASSPPGSRQPQHF.

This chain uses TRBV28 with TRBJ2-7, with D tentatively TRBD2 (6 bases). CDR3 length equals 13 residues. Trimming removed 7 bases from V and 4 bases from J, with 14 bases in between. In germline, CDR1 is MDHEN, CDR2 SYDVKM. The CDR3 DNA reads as TGTGCCAGCACCCCCACGGGGAGGTACGAGCAGTACTTC. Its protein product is CASTPTGRYEQYF.